This paragraph reports one T cell receptor (beta chain). This receptor's antigen is unknown. Per-base quality was not reported, and no clone a single base away is much larger than it. Library method: the immunoSEQ multiplex PCR assay. Entries here come from immuneACCESS through TCRdb and include only in-frame sequences with V and J called. Some clones fail to appear in such tables; in the studies checked, an unresolved V gene covers under half of the shortfall, and the cause of the remainder is unknown. For this sample the table gives some 62,000 clones, of which over 80% were detected only once. The ten largest clones add up to more than 2.5% of the sample. This sample was taken from a study of T cell changes during pregnancy in multiple sclerosis (dated by TCRdb to about 2019). For the study in its entirety: The study looked at changes in the T cell repertoire across pregnancy in women with multiple sclerosis.

The germline V gene yields LGHNA for CDR1 and YNFKEQ for CDR2. The CDR3 runs 15 amino acids, cysteine and phenylalanine included. The entry retains the CDR3 DNA only, 45 bases that are in frame from base 1. Trimming takes 4 bases from V and 9 bases from J, and the germline ends sit 19 bases apart. The receptor chain draws on TRBV4-2 and TRBJ1-5, with the D gene call left open. The specimen comprised peripheral blood, sampled in the second trimester of pregnancy. This sequence was found in a female donor in good health, enrolled as a control in a pregnancy study. The sequenced DNA: TGTGCCAGCAGCCTCTCTTGGGAGGCCGAGTGGCCCCAGCATTTT. This codes for CASSLSWEAEWPQHF.